One T cell receptor (beta chain) is described in this entry. Germline V gene data show CDR1 as SGHTA and CDR2 as FQGNSA. The V end was cut by 5 bases, the J end by 2 bases, with 9 bases between. CDR3 size: 13 residues. These data belong to a study of cytomegalovirus exposure and HLA in healthy donors. The PCR contained 60 Vbeta and 13 Jbeta primers. Assay used: immunoSEQ multiplex PCR; TCRdb lists only in-frame clones, some missing. In the table there are 20,000 to 25,000 clones, about four fifths of which are singletons. Sequenced material: PBMCs. This rearrangement joins TRBV7-2 to TRBJ2-5; D is possibly TRBD2 (6 bases). The source is a male donor in good health and CMV-seronegative. CDR3 loop: CASSLSGQETQYF. CDR3 bases: TGTGCCAGCAGCCTCAGCGGGCAAGAGACCCAGTACTTC.